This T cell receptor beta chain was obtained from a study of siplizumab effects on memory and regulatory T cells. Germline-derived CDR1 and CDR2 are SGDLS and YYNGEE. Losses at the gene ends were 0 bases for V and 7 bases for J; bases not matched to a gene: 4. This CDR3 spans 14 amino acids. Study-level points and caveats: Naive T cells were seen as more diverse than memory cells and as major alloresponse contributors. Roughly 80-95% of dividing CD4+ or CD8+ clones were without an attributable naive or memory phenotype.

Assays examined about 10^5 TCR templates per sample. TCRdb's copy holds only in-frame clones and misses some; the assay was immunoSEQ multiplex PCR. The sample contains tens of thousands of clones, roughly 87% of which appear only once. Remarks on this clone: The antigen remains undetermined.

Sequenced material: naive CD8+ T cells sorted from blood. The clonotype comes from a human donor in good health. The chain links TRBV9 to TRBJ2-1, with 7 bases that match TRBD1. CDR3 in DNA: TGTGCCAGCAGCGTAGCGAGACAGGGAAATGAGCAGTTCTTC. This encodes CASSVARQGNEQFF. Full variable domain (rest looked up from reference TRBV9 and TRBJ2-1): DSGVTQTPKHLITATGQRVTLRCSPRSGDLSVYWYQQSLDQGLQFLIQYYNGEERAKGNILERFSAQQFPDLHSELNLSSLELGDSALYFCASSVARQGNEQFFGPGTRLTVL.